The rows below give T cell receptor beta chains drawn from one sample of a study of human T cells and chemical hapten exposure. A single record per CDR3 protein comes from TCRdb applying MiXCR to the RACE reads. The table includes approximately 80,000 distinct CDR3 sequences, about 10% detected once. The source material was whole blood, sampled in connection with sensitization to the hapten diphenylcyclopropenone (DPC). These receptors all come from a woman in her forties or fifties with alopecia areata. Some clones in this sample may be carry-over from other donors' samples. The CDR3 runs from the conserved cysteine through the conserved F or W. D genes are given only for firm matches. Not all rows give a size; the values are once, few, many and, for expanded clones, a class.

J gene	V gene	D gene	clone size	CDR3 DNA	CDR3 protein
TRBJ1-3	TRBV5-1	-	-	TGCGCCAGCAGCTCTCCTGGCGCGACTGGAAACACCATATATTTT	CASSSPGATGNTIYF
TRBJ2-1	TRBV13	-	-	TGTGCCAGCAATCCCATGAGTGGGGCCTACAATGAGCAGTTCTTC	CASNPMSGAYNEQFF
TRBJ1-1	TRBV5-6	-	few	TGTGCCAGCAGCCAAGACCGGGACACTGAAGCTTTCTTT	CASSQDRDTEAFF
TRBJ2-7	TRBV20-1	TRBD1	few	TGCAGTGCTAGAGGATTAGGACAGGGATACTACGAGCAGTACTTC	CSARGLGQGYYEQYF
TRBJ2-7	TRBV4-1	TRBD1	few	TGCGCCAGCAGCCAGACCCCCGGGACAGGGACCTACGAGCAGTACTTC	CASSQTPGTGTYEQYF
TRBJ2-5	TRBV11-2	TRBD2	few	TGTGCCAGCAGTCCGACTAGCGGGGGCCAGTACTTC	CASSPTSGGQYF
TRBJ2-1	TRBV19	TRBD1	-	TGTGCCAGTAGTAGACAGGGGGCCCTAGTATCGAATGAGCAGTTCTTC	CASSRQGALVSNEQFF
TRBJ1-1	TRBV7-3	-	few	TGTGCCAGCAGCCCCCAGCCGGGCATGAACACTGAAGCTTTCTTT	CASSPQPGMNTEAFF
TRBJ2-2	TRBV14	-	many	TGTGCCAGCAGCCAATGGCCGCGAGCGAACACCGGGGAGCTGTTTTTT	CASSQWPRANTGELFF
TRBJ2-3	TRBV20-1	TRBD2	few	TGCAGTGCTACGAAAGGGTTAGCGGGGGGGCCTTCGCAGTATTTT	CSATKGLAGGPSQYF